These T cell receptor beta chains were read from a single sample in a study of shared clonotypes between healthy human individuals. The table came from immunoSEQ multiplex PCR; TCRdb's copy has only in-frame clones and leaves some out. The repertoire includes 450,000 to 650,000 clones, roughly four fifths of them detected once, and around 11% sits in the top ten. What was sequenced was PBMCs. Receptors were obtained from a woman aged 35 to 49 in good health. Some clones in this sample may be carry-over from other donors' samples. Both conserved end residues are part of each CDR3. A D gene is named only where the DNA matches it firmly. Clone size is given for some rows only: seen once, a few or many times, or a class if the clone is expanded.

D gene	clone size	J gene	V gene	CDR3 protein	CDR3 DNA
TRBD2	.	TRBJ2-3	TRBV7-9	CASSLRLAGGTDTQYF	TGTGCCAGCAGCCTTCGACTAGCGGGAGGGACAGATACGCAGTATTTT
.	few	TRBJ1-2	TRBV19	CASSQTGVANYGYTF	TGTGCCAGTAGTCAGACAGGAGTTGCTAACTATGGCTACACCTTC
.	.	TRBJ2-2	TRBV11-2	CASSLDLGGANTGELFF	TGTGCCAGCAGCTTAGATCTTGGCGGGGCGAACACCGGGGAGCTGTTTTTT
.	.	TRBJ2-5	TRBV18	CASSPRADPETQYF	TGTGCCAGCTCACCTCGAGCCGATCCGGAGACCCAGTACTTC
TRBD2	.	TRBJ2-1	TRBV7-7	CASSLVGGSEQFF	TGTGCCAGCAGCTTAGTGGGGGGGAGCGAGCAGTTCTTC
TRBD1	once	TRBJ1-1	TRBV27	CANSPPRPHRGKTEAFF	TGTGCCAACTCACCGCCCCGCCCCCACAGGGGAAAGACTGAAGCTTTCTTT
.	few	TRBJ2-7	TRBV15	CATRGSTYEQYF	TGTGCCACCAGAGGCTCCACCTACGAGCAGTACTTC
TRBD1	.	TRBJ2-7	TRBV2	CASSGTGTGRYEQYF	TGTGCCAGCAGTGGGACCGGGACAGGGAGGTACGAGCAGTACTTC
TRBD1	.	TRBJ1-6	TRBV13	CASRSGTGINSPLHF	TGTGCCAGCAGATCGGGGACAGGGATTAATTCACCCCTCCACTTT
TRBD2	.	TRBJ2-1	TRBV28	CASSRTSGRAQSYNEQFF	TGTGCCAGCAGCCGGACTAGCGGGAGGGCCCAATCCTACAATGAGCAGTTCTTC
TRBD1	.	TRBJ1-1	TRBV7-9	CASSLTGTGEAFF	TGTGCCAGCAGCTTAACTGGGACAGGTGAAGCTTTCTTT
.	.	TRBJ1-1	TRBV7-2	CASSFRQAPGAFF	TGTGCCAGCAGCTTCCGACAGGCCCCGGGAGCTTTCTTT
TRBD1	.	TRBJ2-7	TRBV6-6	CASSSDRVEYEQYF	TGTGCCAGCAGTTCTGACAGGGTTGAATACGAGCAGTACTTC
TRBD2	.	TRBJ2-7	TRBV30	CAWDSGRTSGSYEQYF	TGTGCCTGGGATTCCGGCCGGACTAGCGGGAGCTACGAGCAGTACTTC
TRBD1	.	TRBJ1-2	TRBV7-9	CASSAPGQANLYGYTF	TGTGCCAGCAGCGCACCGGGACAGGCTAACCTCTATGGCTACACCTTC
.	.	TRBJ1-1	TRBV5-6	CASDSLRKGNTEAFF	TGTGCCAGCGACAGCCTTCGGAAGGGGAACACTGAAGCTTTCTTT
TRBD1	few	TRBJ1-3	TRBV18	CASSRTGTGEASGNTIYF	TGTGCCAGCTCACGGACCGGGACAGGGGAGGCCTCTGGAAACACCATATATTTT
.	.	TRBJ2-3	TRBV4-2	CASSRRTGTDTQYF	TGTGCCAGCAGCCGGCGGACAGGCACAGATACGCAGTATTTT
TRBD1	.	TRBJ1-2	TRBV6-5	CASSQRGQREGGYTF	TGTGCCAGCAGTCAGAGGGGACAGCGCGAGGGGGGCTACACCTTC
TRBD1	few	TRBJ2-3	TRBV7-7	CASSSGTAGGTDTQYF	TGTGCTAGCAGTTCAGGGACAGCCGGCGGCACAGATACGCAGTATTTT
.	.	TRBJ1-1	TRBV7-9	CASSSPGRNTEAFF	TGTGCCAGCAGCTCACCGGGACGGAACACTGAAGCTTTCTTT
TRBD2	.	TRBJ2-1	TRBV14	CASSQGVGDSGRARNEQFF	TGTGCCAGCAGCCAAGGGGTCGGCGATAGCGGGAGGGCCAGAAATGAGCAGTTCTTC
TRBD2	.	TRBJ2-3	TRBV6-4	CASSDSAGAADTQYF	TGTGCCAGCAGTGACTCAGCGGGAGCGGCAGATACGCAGTATTTT
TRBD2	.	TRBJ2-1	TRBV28	CASSLVAGPSYNEQFF	TGTGCCAGCAGTTTAGTAGCGGGACCTTCCTACAATGAGCAGTTCTTC
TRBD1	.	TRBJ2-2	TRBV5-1	CASSLGPGGPLTGELFF	TGCGCCAGCAGCTTGGGCCCAGGGGGCCCTCTCACCGGGGAGCTGTTTTTT
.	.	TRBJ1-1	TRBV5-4	CASSLAVVNTEAFF	TGTGCCAGCAGCTTGGCGGTTGTGAACACTGAAGCTTTCTTT
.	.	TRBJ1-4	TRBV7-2	CASSLSGVGNEKLFF	TGTGCCAGCAGCTTATCGGGGGTGGGGAACGAAAAACTGTTTTTT
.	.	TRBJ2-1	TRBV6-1	CASSEVGRPYNEQFF	TGTGCCAGCAGTGAAGTGGGTAGGCCCTACAATGAGCAGTTCTTC
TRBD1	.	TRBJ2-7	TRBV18	CASSPGTGPYEQYF	TGTGCCAGCTCCCCCGGGACAGGGCCCTACGAGCAGTACTTC
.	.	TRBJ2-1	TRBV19	CASSIRSNEQFF	TGTGCCAGTAGTATACGATCCAATGAGCAGTTCTTC
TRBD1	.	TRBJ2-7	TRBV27	CASSLTSGQFYEQYF	TGTGCCAGCAGTCTCACATCGGGACAGTTCTACGAGCAGTACTTC
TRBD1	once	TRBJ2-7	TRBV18	CASSPRSGTESYEQYF	TGTGCCAGCTCACCACGGTCCGGGACAGAATCCTACGAGCAGTACTTC
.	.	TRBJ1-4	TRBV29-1	CSVGFGVDEKLFF	TGCAGCGTTGGTTTTGGGGTGGATGAAAAACTGTTTTTT
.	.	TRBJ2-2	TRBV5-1	CASSLVSADTGELFF	TGCGCCAGCAGCTTGGTTAGCGCGGACACCGGGGAGCTGTTTTTT
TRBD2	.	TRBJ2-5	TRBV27	CASSRRGLAGGGGYQETQYF	TGTGCCAGCAGCCGCCGGGGACTAGCGGGAGGAGGGGGGTACCAAGAGACCCAGTACTTC
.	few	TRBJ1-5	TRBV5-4	CASRSWGQAINQPQHF	TGTGCCAGCAGGTCCTGGGGGCAGGCAATCAATCAGCCCCAGCATTTT
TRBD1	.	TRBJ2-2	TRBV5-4	CASSPNSRDRGRTGELFF	TGTGCCAGCAGCCCTAATAGTCGGGACAGGGGTAGGACCGGGGAGCTGTTTTTT
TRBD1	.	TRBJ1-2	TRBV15	CATSRLLETGSYGYTF	TGTGCCACCAGCAGATTACTCGAGACAGGGTCCTATGGCTACACCTTC
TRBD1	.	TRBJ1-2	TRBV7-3	CASSEGQGIRGYTF	TGTGCCAGCAGCGAGGGACAGGGGATACGGGGCTACACCTTC
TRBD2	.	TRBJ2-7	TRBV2	CASSVGLAGDEQYF	TGTGCCAGCAGTGTCGGACTAGCGGGGGACGAGCAGTACTTC
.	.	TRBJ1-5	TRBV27	CASSLLAGGQPQHF	TGTGCCAGCAGTTTACTCGCCGGGGGTCAGCCCCAGCATTTT
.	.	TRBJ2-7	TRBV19	CASSMNLGYEQYF	TGTGCCAGTAGTATGAATTTGGGATACGAGCAGTACTTC
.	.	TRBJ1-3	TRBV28	CASNLGVSGNTIYF	TGTGCCAGCAACCTAGGGGTGTCTGGAAACACCATATATTTT
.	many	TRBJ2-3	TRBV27	CASRGGRRGVTDTQYF	TGTGCCAGCAGGGGGGGCAGGAGAGGTGTCACAGATACGCAGTATTTT
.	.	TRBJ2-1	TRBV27	CASSLLVFYGSYNGQFF	TGTGCCAGCAGTTTACTGGTATTCTACGGCTCCTACAATGGGCAGTTCTTC
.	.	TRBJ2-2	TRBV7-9	CASSLAYGGNTGELFF	TGTGCCAGCAGCTTAGCTTATGGGGGAAACACCGGGGAGCTGTTTTTT
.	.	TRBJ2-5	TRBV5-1	CASRWGSPETQYF	TGCGCCAGCAGGTGGGGGTCCCCGGAGACCCAGTACTTC